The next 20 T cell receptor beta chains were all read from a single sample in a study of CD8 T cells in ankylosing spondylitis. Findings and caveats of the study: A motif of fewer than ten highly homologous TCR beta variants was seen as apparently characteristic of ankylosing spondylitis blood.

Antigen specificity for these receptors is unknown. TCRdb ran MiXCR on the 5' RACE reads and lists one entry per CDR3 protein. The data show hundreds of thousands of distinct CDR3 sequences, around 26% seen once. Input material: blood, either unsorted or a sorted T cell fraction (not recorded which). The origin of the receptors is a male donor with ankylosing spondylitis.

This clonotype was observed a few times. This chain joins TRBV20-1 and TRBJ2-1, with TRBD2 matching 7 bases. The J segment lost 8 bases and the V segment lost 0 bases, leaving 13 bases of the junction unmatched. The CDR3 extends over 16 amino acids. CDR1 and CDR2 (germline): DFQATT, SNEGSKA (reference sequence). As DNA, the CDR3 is TGCAGTGCTAGAGATACAGGCGGACTAGGTTTCCATGAGCAGTTCTTC. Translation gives CSARDTGGLGFHEQFF.

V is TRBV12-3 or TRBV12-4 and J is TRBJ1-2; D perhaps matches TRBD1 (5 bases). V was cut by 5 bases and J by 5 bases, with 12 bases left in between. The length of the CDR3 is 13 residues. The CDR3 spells CASSPGASYGYTF. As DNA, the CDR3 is TGTGCCAGCAGTCCCGGGGCCAGTTATGGCTACACCTTC.

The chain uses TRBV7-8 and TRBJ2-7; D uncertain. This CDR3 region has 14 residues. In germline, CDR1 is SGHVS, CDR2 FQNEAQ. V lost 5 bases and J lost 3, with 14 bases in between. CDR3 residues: CASSPPAYDYEQYF. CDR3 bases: TGTGCCAGCAGCCCCCCGGCCTATGACTACGAGCAGTACTTC.

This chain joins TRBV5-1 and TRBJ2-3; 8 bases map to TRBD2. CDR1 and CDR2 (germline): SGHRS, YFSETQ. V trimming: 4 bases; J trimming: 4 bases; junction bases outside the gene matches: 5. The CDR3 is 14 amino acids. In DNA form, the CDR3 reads TGCGCCAGCAGCATGGGACTAGTAGCAGATACGCAGTATTTT. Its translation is CASSMGLVADTQYF.

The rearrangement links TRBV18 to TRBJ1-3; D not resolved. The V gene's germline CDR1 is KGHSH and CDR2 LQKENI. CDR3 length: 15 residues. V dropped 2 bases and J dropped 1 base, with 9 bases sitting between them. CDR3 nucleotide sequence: TGTGCCAGCTCACCAGCGAGCTTTTCTGGAAACACCATATATTTT. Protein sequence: CASSPASFSGNTIYF. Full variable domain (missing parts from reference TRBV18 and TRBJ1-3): NAGVMQNPRHLVRRRGQEARLRCSPMKGHSHVYWYRQLPEEGLKFMVYLQKENIIDESGMPKERFSAEFPKEGPSILRIQQVVRGDSAAYFCASSPASFSGNTIYFGEGSWLTVV.

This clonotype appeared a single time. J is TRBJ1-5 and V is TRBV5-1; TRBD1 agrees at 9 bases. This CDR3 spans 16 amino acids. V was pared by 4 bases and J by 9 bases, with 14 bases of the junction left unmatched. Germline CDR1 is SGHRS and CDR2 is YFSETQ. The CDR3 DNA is TGCGCCAGCAGCCCGGAACCCCGGGACAGGGAGAGGCCCCAGCATTTT. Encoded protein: CASSPEPRDRERPQHF.

CDR3 sequence: CASSLGPQGVGYGYTF. The CDR3 DNA sequence: TGTGCCAGCAGCTTAGGTCCTCAGGGAGTAGGCTATGGCTACACCTTC. The chain combines TRBV7-2 with TRBJ1-2; D may be TRBD1 (5 bases). The ends were cut back, 1 base at V and 4 bases at J, with 16 bases in the middle. Per germline, CDR1 SGHTA and CDR2 FQGNSA. This CDR3 is built from 16 residues.

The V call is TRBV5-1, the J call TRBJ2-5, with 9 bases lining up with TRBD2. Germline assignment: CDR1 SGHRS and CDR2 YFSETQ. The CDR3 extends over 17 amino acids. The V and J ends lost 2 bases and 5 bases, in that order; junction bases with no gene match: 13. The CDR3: CASSFIAGGPGGETQYF. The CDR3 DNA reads TGCGCCAGCAGCTTTATCGCGGGAGGGCCCGGAGGTGAGACCCAGTACTTC.

CDR3 bases: TGCGCCAGCAGCTTGGCATGGGACTCTAGCACAGATACGCAGTATTTT. Translated, it gives CASSLAWDSSTDTQYF. The chain uses TRBV5-1 and TRBJ2-3; TRBD2 might be the D (6 bases). Germline CDR1 is SGHRS and CDR2 is YFSETQ. V was cut by 0 bases and J by 0 bases, with 11 bases left in between. This CDR3 region has 16 residues.

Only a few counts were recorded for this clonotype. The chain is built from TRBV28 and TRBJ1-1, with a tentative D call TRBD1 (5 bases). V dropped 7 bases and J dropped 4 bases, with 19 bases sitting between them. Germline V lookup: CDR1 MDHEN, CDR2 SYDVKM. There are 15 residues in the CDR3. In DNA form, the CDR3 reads TGTGCCAGCATCCGGGGGATCGCGGAGGGCACTGAAGCTTTCTTT. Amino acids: CASIRGIAEGTEAFF.

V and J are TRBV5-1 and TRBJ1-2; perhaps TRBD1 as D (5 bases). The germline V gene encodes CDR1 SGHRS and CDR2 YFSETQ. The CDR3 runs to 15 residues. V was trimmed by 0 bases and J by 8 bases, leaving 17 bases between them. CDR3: CASSLEGPPGSGYTF. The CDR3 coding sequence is TGCGCCAGCAGCTTGGAGGGACCTCCTGGAAGCGGCTACACCTTC.

The CDR3: CASSRGGGQETQYF. CDR3 in DNA: TGTGCCAGCAGCCGAGGGGGGGGACAAGAGACCCAGTACTTC. J is TRBJ2-5 and V is TRBV7-2, with D tentatively TRBD2 (7 bases). Germline V gene data show CDR1 as SGHTA and CDR2 as FQGNSA. CDR3 length equals 14 residues. V was cut by 5 bases and J by 2 bases, with 12 bases left in between.

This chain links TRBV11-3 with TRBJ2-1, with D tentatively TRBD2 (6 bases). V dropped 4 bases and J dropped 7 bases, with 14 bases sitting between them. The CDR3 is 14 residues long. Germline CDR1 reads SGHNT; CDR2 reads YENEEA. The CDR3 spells CASSYTSYLNEQFF. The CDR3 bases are TGTGCCAGCAGCTACACTAGCTATTTGAATGAGCAGTTCTTC.

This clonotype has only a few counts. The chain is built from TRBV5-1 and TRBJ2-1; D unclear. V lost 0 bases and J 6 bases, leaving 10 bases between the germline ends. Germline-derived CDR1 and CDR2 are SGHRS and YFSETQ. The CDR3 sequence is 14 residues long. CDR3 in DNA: TGCGCCAGCAGCTTGGGACCAGAGACCAATGAGCAGTTCTTC. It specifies CASSLGPETNEQFF. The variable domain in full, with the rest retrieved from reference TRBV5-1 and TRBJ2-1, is KAGVTQTPRYLIKTRGQQVTLSCSPISGHRSVSWYQQTPGQGLQFLFEYFSETQRNKGNFPGRFSGRQFSNSRSEMNVSTLELGDSALYLCASSLGPETNEQFFGPGTRLTVL.

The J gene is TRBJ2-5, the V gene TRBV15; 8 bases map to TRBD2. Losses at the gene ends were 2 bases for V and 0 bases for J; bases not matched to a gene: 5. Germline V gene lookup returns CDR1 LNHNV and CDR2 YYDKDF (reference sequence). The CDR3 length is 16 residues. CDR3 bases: TGTGCCACCAGCAGACGGGGGGGGATGTACCAAGAGACCCAGTACTTC. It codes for CATSRRGGMYQETQYF. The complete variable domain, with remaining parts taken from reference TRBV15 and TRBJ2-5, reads DAMVIQNPRYQVTQFGKPVTLSCSQTLNHNVMYWYQQKSSQAPKLLFHYYDKDFNNEADTPDNFQSRRPNTSFCFLDIRSPGLGDTAMYLCATSRRGGMYQETQYFGPGTRLLVL.

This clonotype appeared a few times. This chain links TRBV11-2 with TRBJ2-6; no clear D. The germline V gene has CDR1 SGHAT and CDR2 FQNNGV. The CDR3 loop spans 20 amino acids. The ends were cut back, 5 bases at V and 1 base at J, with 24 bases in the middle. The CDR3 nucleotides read TGTGCCAGCAGCCCCTTCCGGATTTCCAGGCCTATATCTGGGGCCAACGTCCTGACTTTC. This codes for CASSPFRISRPISGANVLTF.

The CDR3 region is CASSPAGFGKALHF. The CDR3 DNA sequence: TGTGCCAGCAGTCCTGCCGGATTCGGAAAAGCCCTCCACTTT. The chain combines TRBV7-2 with TRBJ1-6, with D unclear. This CDR3 contains 14 residues. The germline CDR1 and CDR2 sequences are SGHTA and FQGNSA. Trimming took off 6 bases at V and 14 bases at J, with 20 bases between the two ends.

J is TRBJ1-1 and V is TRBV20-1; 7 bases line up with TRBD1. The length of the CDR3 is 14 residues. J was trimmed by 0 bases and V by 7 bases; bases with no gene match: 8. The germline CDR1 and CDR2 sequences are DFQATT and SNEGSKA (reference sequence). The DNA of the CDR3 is TGCAGTGTCTTTCACGGACAGGTGAACACTGAAGCTTTCTTT. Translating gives CSVFHGQVNTEAFF.

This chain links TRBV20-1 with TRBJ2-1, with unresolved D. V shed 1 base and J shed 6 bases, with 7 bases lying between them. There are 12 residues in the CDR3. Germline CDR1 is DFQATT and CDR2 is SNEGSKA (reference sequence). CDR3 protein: CSARVRSNEQFF. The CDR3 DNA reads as TGCAGTGCTAGAGTCCGGAGCAATGAGCAGTTCTTC.

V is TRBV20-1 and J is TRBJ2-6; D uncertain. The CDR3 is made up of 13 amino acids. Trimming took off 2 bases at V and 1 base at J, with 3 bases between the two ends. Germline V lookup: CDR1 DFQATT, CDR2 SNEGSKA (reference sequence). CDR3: CSARQSGANVLTF. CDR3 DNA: TGCAGTGCTAGACAGTCTGGGGCCAACGTCCTGACTTTC.